This T cell receptor beta chain was sequenced for a study of vaccination effects on CD4 cells after COVID-19. Only in-frame clones appear in the TCRdb table, and some are missing; sequencing was by immunoSEQ multiplex PCR. The sample shows about 24,000 clones, roughly 73% of them seen only once. Viral peptide pools were used in the ViraFEST assay to expand antigen-specific CD4+ T cells, and sequencing came afterward. Isolating CD4+ T cells followed 9 to 10 days of culture. All study participants received two doses of BNT162b2 or mRNA-1273 vaccine. A half-volume exchange with IL-2 medium occurred on days 3 and 7. Trimming left V 5 bases short and J 0 bases short, with 13 bases between. Germline V gene sequence: CDR1 KGHSH, CDR2 LQKENI. The length of the CDR3 is 15 residues. Note on this clone: Its cognate antigen is unknown.

This sample comprised CD4+ T cells from PBMCs cultured with HCoV-NL63 spike peptides, obtained after COVID-19 vaccination. The J gene is TRBJ1-2, the V gene TRBV18; a possible D gene is TRBD1 (6 bases). This clonotype was sampled from a human donor who received a COVID-19 vaccine. Written as DNA, the CDR3 is TGTGCCAGCTCAGCAACAGGGAATCCTAACTATGGCTACACCTTC. As protein: CASSATGNPNYGYTF.